The 21 T cell receptor beta chains in this list originate from one sample, sequenced in a study of Graves' ophthalmopathy and Graves' hyperthyroidism. Amplification of the TCR beta CDR3 regions used RNA transcripts (as template). The workflow started with a first-round RT-PCR run with HTBI primers and then moved on to a second-round multiplex PCR. A single record per CDR3 protein comes from TCRdb applying MiXCR to the multiplex PCR reads. The sample holds over 200,000 distinct CDR3 sequences, under 30% seen once. Sequencing was carried out using peripheral blood. The receptors originated from a man aged 50-60 years with Graves' ophthalmopathy.

This clonotype was counted many times. The chain recombines TRBV6-5 with TRBJ2-2; 12 positions agree with TRBD2. The V and J ends lost 2 bases and 4 bases, in that order; junction bases with no gene match: 2. The CDR3 covers 16 residues. From germline, CDR1 is MNHEY and CDR2 SVGAGI. The CDR3: CASSYLAGGPTGELFF. In DNA form, the CDR3 reads TGTGCCAGCAGTTACCTAGCGGGAGGGCCCACCGGGGAGCTGTTTTTT.

This clonotype has ten or more counts. This sequence joins TRBV12-3 or TRBV12-4 and TRBJ2-6; 8 bases agree with TRBD2. This CDR3 comprises 14 residues. Trimming cost V 8 bases and J 0 bases; bases outside gene matches: 0. The CDR3 coding sequence is TGTGCCAGCGGGACTAGCTCTGGGGCCAACGTCCTGACTTTC. Its translation: CASGTSSGANVLTF.

This clonotype occurred many times. The DNA of the CDR3 is TGTGCCAGCAGCTTGAGTGGGAGTACCACTGAAGCTTTCTTT. Its protein product is CASSLSGSTTEAFF. The chain joins TRBV7-8 to TRBJ1-1; D gene unclear. The CDR3 is 14 amino acids. V lost 3 bases and J 4 bases, leaving 12 bases between the germline ends. Germline V gene data show CDR1 as SGHVS and CDR2 as FQNEAQ.

This clonotype occurred many times. The chain recombines TRBV2 with TRBJ2-7; possibly TRBD1 or TRBD2 for D (5 bases each). There are 15 residues in the CDR3. Trimming removed 6 bases at V and 0 bases at J, with 15 bases between. The germline V gene has CDR1 SNHLY and CDR2 FYNNEI. The CDR3 here is CASRIGKGTSYEQYF. The CDR3 DNA sequence: TGTGCCAGCAGGATCGGCAAGGGGACCTCCTACGAGCAGTACTTC.

This clonotype was observed at least ten times. The chain links TRBV7-9 to TRBJ1-1, with D tentatively TRBD1 (5 bases). Trimming shortened V by 4 bases and J by 8 bases, and 14 bases separated the two germline ends. The CDR3 loop spans 13 amino acids. Germline values: CDR1 SEHNR, CDR2 FQNEAQ (reference sequence). The CDR3 DNA follows: TGTGCCAGCAGCTCCGAGCCAGGGAAAGAAGCTTTCTTT. Encoded protein: CASSSEPGKEAFF.

The chain employs TRBV20-1 and TRBJ2-5, with 12 bases identical to TRBD2. CDR3 length: 15 residues. The J segment lost 5 bases and the V segment lost 6 bases, leaving 10 bases of the junction unmatched. The germline gives CDR1 DFQATT, CDR2 SNEGSKA (reference sequence). CDR3 DNA: TGCAGTGCCACCCTAGCGGGAGGGCCGGGGGAGACCCAGTACTTC. Amino acids: CSATLAGGPGETQYF.

This clonotype was seen once. Written as DNA, the CDR3 is TGTGCCAGCAGCCAATTCGCTCGTGGCAGCTATGGCTACACCTTC. Translated: CASSQFARGSYGYTF. The chain couples TRBV28 to TRBJ1-2; D is unclear. V lost 6 bases and J 4 bases, leaving 18 bases between the germline ends. The CDR3 consists of 15 residues. CDR1 is MDHEN, CDR2 SYDVKM, per germline.

The chain is built from TRBV12-3 or TRBV12-4 and TRBJ1-6; the D is unclear. The CDR3 loop spans 15 amino acids. V was trimmed by 6 bases and J by 7 bases, leaving 16 bases between them. The CDR3 sequence: CASRRNNLGNSPLHF. As DNA, the CDR3 is TGTGCCAGCAGGAGGAACAACCTGGGAAATTCACCCCTCCACTTT.

This chain uses TRBV12-3 or TRBV12-4 with TRBJ1-5, with unresolved D. The CDR3 has 13 amino acids. Trimming shortened V by 8 bases and J by 4 bases, and 12 bases separated the two germline ends. The CDR3 DNA reads as TGTGCCAGCTCGGCAGGATTTAATCAGCCCCAGCATTTT. Protein product: CASSAGFNQPQHF.

Ten or more counts support this clonotype. The V gene is TRBV7-3, the J gene TRBJ2-5, with D perhaps matching TRBD2 (6 bases). The V and J ends lost 5 bases and 5 bases respectively, with 15 bases between them. The CDR3 contains 14 residues. Germline CDR1 and CDR2: SGHTA and FQGTGA. CDR3 sequence (DNA): TGTGCCAGCAGCCCGCAGGGAGGTGGGGAGACCCAGTACTTC. This codes for CASSPQGGGETQYF.

This clonotype was counted ten times or more. The chain combines TRBV11-2 with TRBJ2-7, with D perhaps TRBD1 (6 bases). V lost 0 bases to trimming and J lost 2 bases, with 11 bases between them. Per germline, CDR1 SGHAT and CDR2 FQNNGV. CDR3 length: 15 residues. CDR3 sequence (DNA): TGTGCCAGCAGCTTAGAAAGGGGGTTGGCCTACGAGCAGTACTTC. This encodes CASSLERGLAYEQYF.

This clonotype was recorded many times. The chain recombines TRBV12-3 or TRBV12-4 with TRBJ2-7; D perhaps matches TRBD2 (5 bases). V lost 6 bases to trimming and J lost 3 bases, with 12 bases between them. The CDR3 contains 13 residues. The CDR3 sequence: CASRGEGRYEQYF. Here the CDR3 DNA reads TGTGCCAGCAGGGGTGAGGGTCGCTACGAGCAGTACTTC.

This clonotype has ten or more counts. J is TRBJ1-2 and V is TRBV4-1; a weak D match, TRBD1 (5 bases). CDR1 MGHRA and CDR2 YSYEKL come from the germline V gene. V shed 1 base and J shed 3 bases, with 12 bases lying between them. The CDR3 has 15 residues. CDR3: CASSQGDGFDYGYTF. In nucleotides, the CDR3 is TGCGCCAGCAGCCAAGGGGACGGATTTGACTATGGCTACACCTTC.

This clonotype appeared many times. The CDR3 spells CASSFNGETQYF. The CDR3 DNA reads as TGTGCCAGCAGTTTTAATGGAGAGACCCAGTACTTC. The chain links TRBV12-3 or TRBV12-4 to TRBJ2-5; no definite D call. This CDR3 has 12 residues. Trimming shortened V by 3 bases and J by 4 bases, and 6 bases separated the two germline ends.

There are many counts of this clonotype. V gene TRBV6-1 combines with J gene TRBJ1-6; D gene unclear. CDR3 length: 12 amino acids. V was clipped by 8 bases and J by 11 bases, with 13 bases between them. Germline V gives CDR1 MNHNS, CDR2 SASEGT. The CDR3 region is CASQTLLTPLHF. DNA for the CDR3: TGTGCCAGCCAAACGTTATTAACACCCCTCCACTTT.

This clonotype was counted at least ten times. The rearrangement links TRBV6-2 or TRBV6-3 to TRBJ2-3; D gene uncertain. V lost 4 bases and J lost 4, with 9 bases in between. Germline-derived CDR1 and CDR2 are MNHEY and SVGEGT. The CDR3 runs to 13 residues. CDR3 in amino acids: CASSSRPADTQYF. The CDR3 DNA is TGTGCCAGCAGTTCACGACCGGCAGATACGCAGTATTTT.

This clonotype was recorded a few times. This rearrangement joins TRBV28 to TRBJ1-5; TRBD1 agrees at 7 bases. The CDR3 runs 21 residues. Germline V lookup: CDR1 MDHEN, CDR2 SYDVKM. The ends lost 2 bases at V and 5 bases at J; junction bases unmatched: 24. CDR3 DNA sequence: TGTGCCAGCAGTTTAGTAGCAGGGGGAGAAAGTATAGCAGCGATGCATCAGCCCCAGCATTTT. Translating it yields CASSLVAGGESIAAMHQPQHF.

This clonotype was observed at least ten times. This chain connects TRBV12-3 or TRBV12-4 to TRBJ2-7, with D unresolved. The CDR3 contains 14 residues. The V gene lost 3 bases and the J gene lost 2 bases, with 11 bases spanning the gap. The CDR3 region is CASSFADPTYEQYF. In nucleotides, the CDR3 is TGTGCCAGCAGTTTTGCCGACCCTACCTACGAGCAGTACTTC.

The V gene is TRBV6-1, the J gene TRBJ2-5; 10 nucleotides align to TRBD2. With V trimmed by 11 bases and J by 4 bases, 10 bases remained unmatched. Germline CDR1 is MNHNS and CDR2 is SASEGT. The CDR3 totals 14 residues. The CDR3 sequence: CAGTLAGDIETQYF. The CDR3 nucleotides are TGTGCCGGTACCCTAGCGGGAGATATAGAGACCCAGTACTTC.

This clonotype has ten or more counts. The chain is built from TRBV12-3 or TRBV12-4 and TRBJ2-5; D uncertain. The CDR3 has 13 residues. V was shortened by 6 bases and J by 2 bases, with 10 bases between the two germline ends. The DNA of the CDR3 is TGTGCCAGCAGCAAGGAGATTCAAGAGACCCAGTACTTC. It is translated as CASSKEIQETQYF.

The chain uses TRBV2 and TRBJ2-7; 7 bases are a match to TRBD1. This CDR3 has 14 amino acids. From germline, CDR1 is SNHLY and CDR2 FYNNEI. The trim removed 8 bases at V and 7 bases at J, leaving 14 bases unmatched. CDR3: CASLQGQQFGEQYF. The CDR3 DNA sequence: TGTGCCAGCCTTCAGGGACAGCAGTTCGGGGAGCAGTACTTC. Variable domain in full (rest from reference TRBV2 and TRBJ2-7): EPEVTQTPSHQVTQMGQEVILRCVPISNHLYFYWYRQILGQKVEFLVSFYNNEISEKSEIFDDQFSVERPDGSNFTLKIRSTKLEDSAMYFCASLQGQQFGEQYFGPGTRLTVT.